This TCR beta chain was found in a study of lymphopenia after photon versus proton radiotherapy. Some clones are missing from TCRdb's copy, which holds only in-frame ones; the method was immunoSEQ multiplex PCR. The table shows about 15,000 clones, with 86% occurring only once. In germline, CDR1 is SGHAT, CDR2 FQNNGV. The V end was cut by 5 bases, the J end by 8 bases, with 21 bases between. The CDR3 is 15 amino acids. This clone occurred a few times. No antigen is known for it. Study-level points and caveats: Relative stability marked proton patients; photon patients lost diversity and naive cells. Only patients who died were analyzed for survival; proton advantage is unproven. After the lymphocyte nadir, photon-treated repertoires showed oligoclonal expansion, especially of CD8+ Temra cells. Post-nadir TCR diversity decline inversely tracked overall survival among those who died.

The TCR originated in a man between 65 and 85 years old with pancreatic cancer. Sequenced here: peripheral blood, sampled from a patient treated with proton-based radiotherapy. This sequence joins TRBV11-2 and TRBJ1-2, with D possibly matching TRBD1 (6 bases). The chain's CDR3 is CASSALGGGAAGYTF. The CDR3 DNA sequence: TGTGCCAGCAGCGCCCTTGGGGGGGGCGCCGCCGGCTACACCTTC.